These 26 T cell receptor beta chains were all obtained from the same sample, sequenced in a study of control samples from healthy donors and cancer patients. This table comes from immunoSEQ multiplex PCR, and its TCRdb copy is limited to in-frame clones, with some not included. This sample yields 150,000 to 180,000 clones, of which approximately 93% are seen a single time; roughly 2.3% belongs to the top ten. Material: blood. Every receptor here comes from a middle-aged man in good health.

This chain's CDR3 is CASRGQSGAGELFF. Written as DNA, the CDR3 is TGTGCCAGCAGGGGACAATCAGGGGCCGGGGAGCTGTTTTTT. The V gene is TRBV27, the J gene TRBJ2-2, with D tentatively TRBD1 (6 bases). The germline gives CDR1 MNHEY, CDR2 SMNVEV (reference sequence). V was cut by 6 bases and J by 6 bases, with 14 bases left in between. CDR3 length equals 14 residues.

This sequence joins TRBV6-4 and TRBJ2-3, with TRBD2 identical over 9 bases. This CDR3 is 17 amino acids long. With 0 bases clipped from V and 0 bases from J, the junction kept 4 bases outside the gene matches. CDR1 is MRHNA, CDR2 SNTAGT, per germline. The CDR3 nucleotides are TGTGCCAGCAGTGACTCGGCTAGCGGGACTAGCACAGATACGCAGTATTTT. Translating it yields CASSDSASGTSTDTQYF.

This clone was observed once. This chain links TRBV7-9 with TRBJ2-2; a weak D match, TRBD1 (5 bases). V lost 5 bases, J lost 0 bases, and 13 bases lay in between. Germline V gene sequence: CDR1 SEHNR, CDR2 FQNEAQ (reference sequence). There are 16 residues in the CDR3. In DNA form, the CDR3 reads TGTGCCAGCAGCCCAAGACAGAGAACGAACACCGGGGAGCTGTTTTTT. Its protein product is CASSPRQRTNTGELFF.

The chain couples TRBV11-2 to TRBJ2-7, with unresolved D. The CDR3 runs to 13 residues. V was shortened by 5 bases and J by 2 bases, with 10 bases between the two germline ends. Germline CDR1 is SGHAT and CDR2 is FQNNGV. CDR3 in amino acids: CASSPGFTYEQYF. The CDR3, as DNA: TGTGCCAGCAGCCCAGGATTCACCTACGAGCAGTACTTC.

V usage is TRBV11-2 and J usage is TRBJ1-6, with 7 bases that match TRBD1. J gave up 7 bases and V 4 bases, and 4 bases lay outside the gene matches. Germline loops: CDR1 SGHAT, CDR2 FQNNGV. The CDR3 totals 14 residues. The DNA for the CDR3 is TGTGCCAGCAGCTGGACAGGCCAAAATTCACCCCTCCACTTT. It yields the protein CASSWTGQNSPLHF.

CDR3 loop: CASSPGHLSTEAFF. In DNA, the CDR3 is TGTGCCAGCAGCCCGGGACATTTAAGCACTGAAGCTTTCTTT. The chain couples TRBV3-1 (or the pseudogene TRBV3-2) to TRBJ1-1; D may be TRBD1 (6 bases). V was clipped by 4 bases and J by 4 bases, with 13 bases between them. The CDR3 loop spans 14 amino acids. Germline V gene data show CDR1 as LGHDT and CDR2 as YNNKEL (reference sequence).

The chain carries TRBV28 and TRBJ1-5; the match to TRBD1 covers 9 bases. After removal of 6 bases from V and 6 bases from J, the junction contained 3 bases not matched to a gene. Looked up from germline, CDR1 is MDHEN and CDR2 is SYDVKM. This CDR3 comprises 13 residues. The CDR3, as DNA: TGTGCCAGCAGGGGACAGGGATTTCAGCCCCAGCATTTT. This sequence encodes CASRGQGFQPQHF.

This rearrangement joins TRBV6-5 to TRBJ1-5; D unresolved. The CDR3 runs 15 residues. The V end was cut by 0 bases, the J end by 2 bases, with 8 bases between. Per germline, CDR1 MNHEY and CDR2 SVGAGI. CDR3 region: CASSYSRKGNQPQHF. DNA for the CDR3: TGTGCCAGCAGTTACTCGAGAAAGGGCAATCAGCCCCAGCATTTT.

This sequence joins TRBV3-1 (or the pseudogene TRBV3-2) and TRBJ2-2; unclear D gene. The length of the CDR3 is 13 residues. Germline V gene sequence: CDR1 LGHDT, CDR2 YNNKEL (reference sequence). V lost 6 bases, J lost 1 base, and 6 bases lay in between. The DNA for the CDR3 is TGTGCCAGCAGGGAACGGAACACCGGGGAGCTGTTTTTT. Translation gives CASRERNTGELFF.

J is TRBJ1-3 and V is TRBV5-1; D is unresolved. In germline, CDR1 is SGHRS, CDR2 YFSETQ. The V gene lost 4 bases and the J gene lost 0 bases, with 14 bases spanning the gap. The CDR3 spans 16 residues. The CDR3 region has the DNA TGCGCCAGCAGCCCCGAGCGAGCCCGCTCTGGAAACACCATATATTTT. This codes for CASSPERARSGNTIYF.

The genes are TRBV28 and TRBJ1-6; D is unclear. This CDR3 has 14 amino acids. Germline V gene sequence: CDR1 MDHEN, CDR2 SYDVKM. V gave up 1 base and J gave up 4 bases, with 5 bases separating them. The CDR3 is CASSLLSYNSPLHF. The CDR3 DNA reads TGTGCCAGCAGTTTATTATCTTATAATTCACCCCTCCACTTT.

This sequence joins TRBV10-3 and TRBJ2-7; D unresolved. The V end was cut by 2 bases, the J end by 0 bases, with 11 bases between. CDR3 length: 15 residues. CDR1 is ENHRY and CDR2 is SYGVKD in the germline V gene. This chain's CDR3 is CAISEGVRLSYEQYF. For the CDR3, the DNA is TGTGCCATCAGTGAGGGGGTCAGACTCTCCTACGAGCAGTACTTC.

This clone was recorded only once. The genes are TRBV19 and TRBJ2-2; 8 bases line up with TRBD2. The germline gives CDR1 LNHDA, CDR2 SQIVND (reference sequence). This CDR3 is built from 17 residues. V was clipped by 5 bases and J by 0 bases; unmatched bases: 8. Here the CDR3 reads CASSSLAELANTGELFF. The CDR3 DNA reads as TGTGCCAGTAGTTCACTAGCGGAGCTCGCGAACACCGGGGAGCTGTTTTTT.

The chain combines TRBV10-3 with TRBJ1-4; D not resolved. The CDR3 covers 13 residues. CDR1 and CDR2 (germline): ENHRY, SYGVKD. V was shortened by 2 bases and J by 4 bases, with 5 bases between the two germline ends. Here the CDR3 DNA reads TGTGCCATCAGTGAGGGATTTAATGAAAAACTGTTTTTT. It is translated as CAISEGFNEKLFF.

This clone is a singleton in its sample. The CDR3 protein is CSVGLADYNEQFF. The CDR3 nucleotides read TGCAGCGTGGGACTAGCGGATTACAATGAGCAGTTCTTC. V gene TRBV29-1 combines with J gene TRBJ2-1; 11 nucleotides agree with TRBD2. The CDR3 length is 13 residues. The trim removed 6 bases at V and 4 bases at J, leaving 2 bases unmatched. The germline V gene encodes CDR1 SQVTM and CDR2 ANQGSEA.

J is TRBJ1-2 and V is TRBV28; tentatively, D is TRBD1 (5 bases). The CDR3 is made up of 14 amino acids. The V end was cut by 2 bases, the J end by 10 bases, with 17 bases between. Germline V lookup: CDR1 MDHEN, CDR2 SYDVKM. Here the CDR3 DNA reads TGTGCCAGCAGTTTAGGGGGACGGGGAGGGTTCTACACCTTC. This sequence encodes CASSLGGRGGFYTF.

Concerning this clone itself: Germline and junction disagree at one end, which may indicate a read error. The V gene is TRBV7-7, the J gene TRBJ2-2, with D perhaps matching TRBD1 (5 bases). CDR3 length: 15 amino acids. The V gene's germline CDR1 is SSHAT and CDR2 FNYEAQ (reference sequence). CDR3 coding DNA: TGTGCTAGCAGCTTAGACAGTGCGAACACCGGGGAGCTGTTTTTT. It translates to CASSLDSANTGELFF.

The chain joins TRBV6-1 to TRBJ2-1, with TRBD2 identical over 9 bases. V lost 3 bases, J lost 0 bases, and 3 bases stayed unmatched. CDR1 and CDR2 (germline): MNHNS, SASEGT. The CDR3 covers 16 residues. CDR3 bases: TGTGCCAGCAGTGAGGGACTAGCTCCCTCCTACAATGAGCAGTTCTTC. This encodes CASSEGLAPSYNEQFF.

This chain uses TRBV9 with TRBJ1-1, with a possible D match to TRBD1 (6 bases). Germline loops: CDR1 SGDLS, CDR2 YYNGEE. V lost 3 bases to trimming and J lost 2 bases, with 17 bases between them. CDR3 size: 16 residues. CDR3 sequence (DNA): TGTGCCAGCAGCGAGTGGGGCAGGGGAATAAACACTGAAGCTTTCTTT. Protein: CASSEWGRGINTEAFF.

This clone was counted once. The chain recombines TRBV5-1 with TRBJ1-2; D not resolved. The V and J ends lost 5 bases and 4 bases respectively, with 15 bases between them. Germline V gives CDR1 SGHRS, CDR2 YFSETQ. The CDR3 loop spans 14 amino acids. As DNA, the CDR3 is TGCGCCAGCAGGTTTGATACGGACCTCTATGGCTACACCTTC. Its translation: CASRFDTDLYGYTF.

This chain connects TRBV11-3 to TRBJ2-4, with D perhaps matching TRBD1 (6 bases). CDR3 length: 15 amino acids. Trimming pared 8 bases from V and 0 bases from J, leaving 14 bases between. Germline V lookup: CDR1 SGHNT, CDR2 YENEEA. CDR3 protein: CASPTDSIAKNIQYF. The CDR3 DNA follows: TGTGCCAGCCCGACGGACAGTATAGCCAAAAACATTCAGTACTTC.

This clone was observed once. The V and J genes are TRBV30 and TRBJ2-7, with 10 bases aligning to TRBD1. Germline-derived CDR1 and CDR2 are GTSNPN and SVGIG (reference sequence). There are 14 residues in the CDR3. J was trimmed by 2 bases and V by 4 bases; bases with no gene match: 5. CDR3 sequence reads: CAWTSGTGAYEQYF. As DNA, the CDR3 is TGTGCCTGGACCTCCGGGACAGGGGCCTACGAGCAGTACTTC.

Written as DNA, the CDR3 is TGTGCCAGCTATATCCCGAGGGGGGCAGGAAGAACTGAAGCTTTCTTT. Translation: CASYIPRGAGRTEAFF. The chain employs TRBV2 and TRBJ1-1; D is perhaps TRBD1 (6 bases). CDR1 is SNHLY and CDR2 is FYNNEI in the germline V gene. The CDR3 runs 16 residues. Trimming stripped 8 bases from V and 5 bases from J, with 24 bases between.

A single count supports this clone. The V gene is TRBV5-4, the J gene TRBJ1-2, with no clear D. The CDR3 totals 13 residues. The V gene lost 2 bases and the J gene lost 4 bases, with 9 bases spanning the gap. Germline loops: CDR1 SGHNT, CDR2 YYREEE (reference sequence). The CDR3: CASSLAGSYGYTF. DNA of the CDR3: TGTGCCAGCAGCTTAGCGGGTTCCTATGGCTACACCTTC.

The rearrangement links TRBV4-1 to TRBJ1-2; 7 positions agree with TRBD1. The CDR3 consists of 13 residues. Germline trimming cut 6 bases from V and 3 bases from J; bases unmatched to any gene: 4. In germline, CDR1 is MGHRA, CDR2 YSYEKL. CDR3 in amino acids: CASRQGSDYGYTF. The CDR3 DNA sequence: TGCGCCAGCAGACAGGGGAGCGACTATGGCTACACCTTC.

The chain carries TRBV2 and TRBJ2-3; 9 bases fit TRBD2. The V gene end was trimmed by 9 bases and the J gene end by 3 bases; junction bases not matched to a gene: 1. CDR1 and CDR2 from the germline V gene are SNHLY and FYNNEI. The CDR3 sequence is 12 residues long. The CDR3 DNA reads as TGTGCCAGAAGCGGGAGGACAGATACGCAGTATTTT. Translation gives CARSGRTDTQYF.